The 13 T cell receptor beta chains presented below share a single source sample, sequenced in a study of cytomegalovirus exposure and HLA in healthy donors. Primers: 60 Vbeta forward and 13 Jbeta reverse. Clones were read by immunoSEQ multiplex PCR, and TCRdb kept only the in-frame ones, dropping some. The sample contains about 160,000 clones, around 74% of which appear only once. Sequencing used PBMCs. The source is a female donor in good health and CMV-seronegative.

The rearrangement uses TRBV5-4 and TRBJ2-2; D may be TRBD2 (6 bases). The CDR3 spans 17 residues. The V end lost 4 bases, the J end lost 3 bases, and 19 bases lay between the germline ends. Looked up from germline, CDR1 is SGHNT and CDR2 is YYREEE (reference sequence). The chain's CDR3 is CASSRPGRGSDTGELFF. CDR3 DNA sequence: TGTGCCAGCAGCCGGCCGGGACGGGGGTCGGACACCGGGGAGCTGTTTTTT. Full variable domain (remainder filled in from reference TRBV5-4 and TRBJ2-2): ETGVTQSPTHLIKTRGQQVTLRCSSQSGHNTVSWYQQALGQGPQFIFQYYREEENGRGNFPPRFSGLQFPNYSSELNVNALELDDSALYLCASSRPGRGSDTGELFFGEGSRLTVL.

This clone has just one count. The chain combines TRBV27 with TRBJ1-1, with D perhaps matching TRBD1 (5 bases). Germline V lookup: CDR1 MNHEY, CDR2 SMNVEV (reference sequence). The CDR3 is 15 residues long. Trimming took off 2 bases at V and 0 bases at J, with 10 bases between the two ends. CDR3 DNA sequence: TGTGCCAGCAGTTTAGACGGGGGAATGAACACTGAAGCTTTCTTT. Residues: CASSLDGGMNTEAFF.

With respect to this clone: This sample includes further DNA sequences coding for the same CDR3. J is TRBJ1-4 and V is TRBV18; 9 bases are a match to TRBD1. Germline V lookup: CDR1 KGHSH, CDR2 LQKENI. With V trimmed by 0 bases and J by 8 bases, 4 bases remained unmatched. This CDR3 spans 15 amino acids. CDR3 amino acids: CASSPPGQGQEKLFF. DNA of the CDR3: TGTGCCAGCTCACCACCGGGACAGGGACAGGAAAAACTGTTTTTT.

In its sample, this clone was seen a few times. The J gene is TRBJ1-1, the V gene TRBV9; 7 positions match TRBD1. Trimming at V came to 2 bases and at J to 1 base, leaving 2 bases not matched to a gene. Germline lookup yields CDR1 SGDLS and CDR2 YYNGEE. The CDR3 runs 14 residues. The DNA for the CDR3 is TGTGCCAGCAGCGTTGGGGACAGGAACACTGAAGCTTTCTTT. It is translated as CASSVGDRNTEAFF. The full variable domain, with the rest looked up from reference TRBV9 and TRBJ1-1, is DSGVTQTPKHLITATGQRVTLRCSPRSGDLSVYWYQQSLDQGLQFLIQYYNGEERAKGNILERFSAQQFPDLHSELNLSSLELGDSALYFCASSVGDRNTEAFFGQGTRLTVV.

The rearrangement links TRBV5-4 to TRBJ2-1; 15 bases map to TRBD2. The ends lost 5 bases at V and 4 bases at J; junction bases unmatched: 7. The germline V gene encodes CDR1 SGHNT and CDR2 YYREEE (reference sequence). The CDR3 spans 17 residues. The CDR3 region has the DNA TGTGCCAGCAGGCGGACTAGCGGGAGGGAACCATACAATGAGCAGTTCTTC. The encoded protein is CASRRTSGREPYNEQFF.

This rearrangement joins TRBV5-1 to TRBJ2-2, with TRBD1 identical over 8 bases. Germline CDR1 is SGHRS and CDR2 is YFSETQ. CDR3 length: 14 amino acids. V lost 4 bases, J lost 3 bases, and 2 bases stayed unmatched. The CDR3 is CASSQGAYTGELFF. The CDR3 DNA reads TGCGCCAGCAGCCAGGGGGCGTACACCGGGGAGCTGTTTTTT.

The CDR3, as DNA: TGCGCCAGCAGCTTTGCAGAGAACACTGAAGCTTTCTTT. It yields the protein CASSFAENTEAFF. This chain connects TRBV5-1 to TRBJ1-1; D gene uncertain. Per the germline V gene, CDR1 is SGHRS and CDR2 is YFSETQ. The CDR3 sequence is 13 residues long. The V gene lost 2 bases and the J gene lost 1 base, with 6 bases spanning the gap.

This clone was counted a few times. The chain is built from TRBV6-5 and TRBJ1-2; TRBD1 matches at 9 bases. Germline assignment: CDR1 MNHEY and CDR2 SVGAGI. Germline trimming cut 1 base from V and 7 bases from J; bases unmatched to any gene: 7. The CDR3 has 15 residues. The CDR3 DNA reads as TGTGCCAGCAGTTACTTGGGACAGGGCGCAAGTGGCTACACCTTC. Translation gives CASSYLGQGASGYTF.

The genes are TRBV4-2 and TRBJ1-2, with TRBD1 as a possible D gene (6 bases). Germline CDR1 is LGHNA and CDR2 is YNFKEQ. Trimming pared 0 bases from V and 3 bases from J, leaving 11 bases between. The CDR3 extends over 15 amino acids. The CDR3 region is CASSQERQDYYGYTF. The CDR3 nucleotides are TGTGCCAGCAGCCAAGAGCGACAGGACTACTATGGCTACACCTTC.

The chain couples TRBV5-1 to TRBJ1-1, with a tentative D call TRBD1 (6 bases). Germline assignment: CDR1 SGHRS and CDR2 YFSETQ. The CDR3 sequence is 13 residues long. V lost 5 bases, J lost 4 bases, and 12 bases lay in between. The CDR3: CASRWEGVTEAFF. The CDR3 DNA reads TGCGCCAGCAGGTGGGAGGGGGTCACTGAAGCTTTCTTT.

This clone was counted a single time. The V gene is TRBV6-5, the J gene TRBJ2-3, with D maybe TRBD2 (7 bases). The CDR3 has 14 amino acids. Trimming shortened V by 6 bases and J by 5 bases, and 15 bases separated the two germline ends. CDR1 and CDR2 (germline): MNHEY, SVGAGI. Written as DNA, the CDR3 is TGTGCCAGCAGCCCGGGGGGCCCTGGAGATACGCAGTATTTT. This codes for CASSPGGPGDTQYF.

The V and J genes are TRBV7-9 and TRBJ1-2, with D uncertain. V gave up 1 base and J gave up 4 bases, with 10 bases separating them. The CDR3 is made up of 14 amino acids. From germline, CDR1 is SEHNR and CDR2 FQNEAQ (reference sequence). The DNA of the CDR3 is TGTGCCAGCAGCTTAGGGGCCAGTATCTATGGCTACACCTTC. Translation gives CASSLGASIYGYTF.

This sequence joins TRBV10-3 and TRBJ2-7, with D maybe TRBD2 (6 bases). CDR1 and CDR2 from the germline V gene are ENHRY and SYGVKD. V was cut by 8 bases and J by 4 bases, with 18 bases left in between. The CDR3 has 14 amino acids. This chain's CDR3 is CAIGLGDGGYEQYF. The CDR3, as DNA: TGTGCCATCGGGCTGGGGGACGGGGGATACGAGCAGTACTTC.